This T cell receptor beta chain was sequenced in a study of blood T cell repertoires in COVID-19. About the study: COVID-19 samples from acute and convalescent phases originated in the United States, Italy and Spain. In each case, the material was cDNA or gDNA derived from T cells, B-cell-depleted T cells, or PBMCs.

Produced via immunoSEQ multiplex PCR; TCRdb's table is partial and in-frame only. Among tens of thousands of clones listed, around 81% were seen once. Germline CDR1 reads MDHEN; CDR2 reads SYDVKM. This CDR3 has 19 amino acids. V lost 2 bases to trimming and J lost 0 bases, with 22 bases between them. Sequences were obtained from peripheral blood. The chain is built from TRBV28 and TRBJ1-1; D is ambiguous. The receptor was derived from a woman in her seventies with acute or convalescent COVID-19. The CDR3 region is CASSLRSGPQGLVNTEAFF. The CDR3 DNA follows: TGTGCCAGCAGTTTAAGGTCGGGTCCCCAAGGCTTGGTGAACACTGAAGCTTTCTTT.